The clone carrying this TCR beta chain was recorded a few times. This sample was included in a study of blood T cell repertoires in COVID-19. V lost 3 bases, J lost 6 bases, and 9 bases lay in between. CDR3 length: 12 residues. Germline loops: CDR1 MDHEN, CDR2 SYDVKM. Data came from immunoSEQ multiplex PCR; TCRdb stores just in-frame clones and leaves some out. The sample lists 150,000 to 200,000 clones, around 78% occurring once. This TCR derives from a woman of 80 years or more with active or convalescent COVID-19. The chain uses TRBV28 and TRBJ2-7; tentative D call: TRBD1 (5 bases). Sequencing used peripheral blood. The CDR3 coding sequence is TGTGCCAGCAGTTTGGGGCAACGCGAGCAGTACTTC. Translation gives CASSLGQREQYF.